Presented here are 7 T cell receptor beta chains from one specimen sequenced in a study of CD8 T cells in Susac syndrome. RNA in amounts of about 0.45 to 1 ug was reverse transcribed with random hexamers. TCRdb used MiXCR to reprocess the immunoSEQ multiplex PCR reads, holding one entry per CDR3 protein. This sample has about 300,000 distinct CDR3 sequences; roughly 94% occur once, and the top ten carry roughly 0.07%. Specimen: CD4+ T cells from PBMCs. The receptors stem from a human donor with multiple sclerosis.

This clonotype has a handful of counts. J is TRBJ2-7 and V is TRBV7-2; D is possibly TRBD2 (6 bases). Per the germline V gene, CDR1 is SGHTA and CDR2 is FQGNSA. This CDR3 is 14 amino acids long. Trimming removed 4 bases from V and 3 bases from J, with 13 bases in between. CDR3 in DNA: TGTGCCAGCAGCTCGACGGGGAGGCGCTACGAGCAGTACTTC. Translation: CASSSTGRRYEQYF.

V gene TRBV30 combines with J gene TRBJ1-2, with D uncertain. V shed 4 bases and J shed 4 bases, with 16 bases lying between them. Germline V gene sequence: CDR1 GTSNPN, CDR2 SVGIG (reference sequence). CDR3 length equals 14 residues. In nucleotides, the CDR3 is TGTGCCTGGACCCACCCGGGTTCCCCCTATGGCTACACCTTC. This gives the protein CAWTHPGSPYGYTF.

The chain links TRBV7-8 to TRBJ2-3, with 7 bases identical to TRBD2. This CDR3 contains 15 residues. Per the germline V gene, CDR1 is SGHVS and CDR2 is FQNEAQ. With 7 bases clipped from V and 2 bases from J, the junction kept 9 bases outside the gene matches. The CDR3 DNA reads TGTGCCAGCACCGGTAGCGGGCGTGACACAGATACGCAGTATTTT. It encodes CASTGSGRDTDTQYF.

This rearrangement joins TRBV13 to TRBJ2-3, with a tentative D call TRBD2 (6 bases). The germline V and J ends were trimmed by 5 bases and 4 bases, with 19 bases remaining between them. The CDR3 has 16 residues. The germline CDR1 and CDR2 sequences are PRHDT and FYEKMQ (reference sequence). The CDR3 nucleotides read TGTGCCAGCAGCGCCTCCTTGGGCGGGATCGCAGATACGCAGTATTTT. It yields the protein CASSASLGGIADTQYF.

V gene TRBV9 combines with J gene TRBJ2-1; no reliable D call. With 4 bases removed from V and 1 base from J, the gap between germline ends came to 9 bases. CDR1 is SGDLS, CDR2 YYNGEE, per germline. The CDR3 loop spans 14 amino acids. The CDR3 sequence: CASSPLWSYNEQFF. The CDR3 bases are TGTGCCAGCAGCCCCCTCTGGTCCTACAATGAGCAGTTCTTC.

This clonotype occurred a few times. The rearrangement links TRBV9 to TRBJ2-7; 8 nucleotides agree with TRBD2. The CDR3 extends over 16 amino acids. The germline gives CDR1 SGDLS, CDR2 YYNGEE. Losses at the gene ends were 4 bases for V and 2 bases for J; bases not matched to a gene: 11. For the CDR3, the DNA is TGTGCCAGCAGCCCTACCTCTAGCGGGTTCCCCTACGAGCAGTACTTC. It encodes CASSPTSSGFPYEQYF.

DNA for the CDR3: TGTGCCACCAGTGATCGACAGGGGGATGGAGGGACCGGGGAGCTGTTTTTT. Translating gives CATSDRQGDGGTGELFF. This chain uses TRBV24-1 with TRBJ2-2; 9 nucleotides match TRBD1. CDR3 length equals 17 residues. CDR1 and CDR2 from the germline V gene are KGHDR and SFDVKD. Trimming cost V 3 bases and J 5 bases; bases outside gene matches: 9.